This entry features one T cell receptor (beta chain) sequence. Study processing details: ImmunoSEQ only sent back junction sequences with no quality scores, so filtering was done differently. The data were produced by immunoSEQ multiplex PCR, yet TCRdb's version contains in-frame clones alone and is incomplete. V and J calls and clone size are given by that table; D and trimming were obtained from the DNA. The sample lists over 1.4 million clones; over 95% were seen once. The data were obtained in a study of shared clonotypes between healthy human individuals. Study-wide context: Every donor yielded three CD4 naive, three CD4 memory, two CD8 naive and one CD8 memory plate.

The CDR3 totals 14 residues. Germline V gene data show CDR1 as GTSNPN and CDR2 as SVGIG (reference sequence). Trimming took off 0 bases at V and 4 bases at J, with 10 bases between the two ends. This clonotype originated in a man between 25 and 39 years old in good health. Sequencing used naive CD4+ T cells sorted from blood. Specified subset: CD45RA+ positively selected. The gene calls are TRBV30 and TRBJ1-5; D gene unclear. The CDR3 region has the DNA TGTGCCTGGAGTGTACTGGTAGGGAATCAGCCCCAGCATTTT. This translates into CAWSVLVGNQPQHF. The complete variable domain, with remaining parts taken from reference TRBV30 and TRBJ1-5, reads SQTIHQWPATLVQPVGSPLSLECTVEGTSNPNLYWYRQAAGRGLQLLFYSVGIGQISSEVPQNLSASRPQDRQFILSSKKLLLSDSGFYLCAWSVLVGNQPQHFGDGTRLSIL.